What follows is one T cell receptor (beta chain) and its context. Its target antigen remains unknown. No per-base quality is available; no much larger clone lies one base away. A patient counted as having stable Graves' hyperthyroidism if no progression to ophthalmopathy occurred over 18 months of follow-up. Hyperthyroidism patients were newly diagnosed, with disease duration under 2 months, and aged 18 to 65 years. The study excluded patients with uncontrolled infections, other autoimmune diseases, pregnancy or lactation. Diagnoses were established on the basis of clinical symptoms, serum thyroxine and TRAb, thyroid ultrasound, and orbital computed tomography. PBMCs were separated from 7.5 to 10 ml of fresh peripheral blood using Ficoll-Paque density gradient centrifugation. Total RNA was extracted using Trizol reagent, and RNA quality was assessed on an Agilent 2100 Bioanalyzer. This record belongs to a study of T cells in Graves' hyperthyroidism and ophthalmopathy (dated by TCRdb to the late 2010s). About the investigation overall: Peripheral blood samples were taken at the time of initial diagnosis, prior to any treatment. To identify TCR V-J signatures that set the groups apart, the researchers used a discovery cohort of more than 95 patients, made up of 40 to 45 with Graves' ophthalmopathy and some 58 with stable Graves' hyperthyroidism. Whether ophthalmopathy could be predicted prospectively was tested in an independent validation cohort made up of approximately 19 hyperthyroidism patients plus 17 patients who later progressed to ophthalmopathy. The 95 to 100 discovery patients were randomly divided into training and test sets at a 7:3 ratio. In addition, the study compared T-cell repertoires in thyroid tissue and in blood from roughly six Graves' hyperthyroidism patients. Once sampling was done, hyperthyroidism patients were given methimazole at a starting dose of 30 mg daily, whereas ophthalmopathy patients were given high-dose intravenous methylprednisolone. The paper reports TCR Vbeta CDR3 sequencing of about 140 peripheral blood samples: some 41 ophthalmopathy, around 80 hyperthyroidism and approximately 17 progressor patients. Study-wide conclusions, independent of this receptor: In validation, progression to ophthalmopathy was predicted by the model with almost 71% sensitivity and roughly 76% specificity, a median of about 6 months before onset. A 13 V-J signature model separated ophthalmopathy from stable hyperthyroidism, with roughly 88% sensitivity and just under 84% specificity in cross-validation and 80%/75% in testing. Most expanded thyroid clonotypes (frequency above 0.001) were also detected in blood, suggesting blood repertoires may reflect thyroid immune responses. Sample size was not statistically predetermined, and investigators were not blinded to group allocation.

The TCR beta CDR3 regions were amplified from RNA transcripts. A first-round RT-PCR of the TCR CDR3 used the HTBI primer set with the Qiagen OneStep RT-PCR kit. Libraries were constructed in a second round of multiplex PCR, after which size selection and purification were carried out. Sequencing of the libraries was done on an Illumina HiSeq2000 using paired-end 100 bp reads. The paper's processing steps were these. Raw data were processed with SOAPnuke, discarding reads with adapters, uncalled bases, mean Phred below 15, or no exact constant-primer or identifier match. COPE v1.2.5 was used to merge high-quality paired reads, and clonotypes were defined as unique nucleotide sequences. MiTCR v1.1 was used to align clonotypes to the IMGT TRBV, TRBD and TRBJ reference segments. Only V-J combinations with frequency above 0.0001, covering 99.2% of repertoires, were analysed. A TCS score was defined as the ratio between F50 (clonal expansion) and ExV (chaos), using BLOSUM62-based TCRdist between CDR3 peptides within each V-J. Welch's t-statistics and random forest reduced 500 to 650 V-J features to 10 to 15, which were used in a naive Bayes classifier (R e1071). Through fastp at Q25 and MiXCR, TCRdb rebuilt clones from the public reads, retaining in-frame beta chains. Every CDR3 protein is listed once, alongside the most common genes and DNA of its rows. What appears here as the V and J calls and clone size reflects TCRdb's work, not the paper's. This sample comprises about 560,000 distinct CDR3 sequences, about a sixth of them detected only once. Of the sample, 15% to 20% falls within the top ten clones.

V was cut back by 1 base and J by 8 bases, leaving a gap of 3 bases between them. According to the germline V gene, CDR1 reads LGHNT and CDR2 reads FRNRAP. Taken from cysteine to phenylalanine, the CDR3 has 11 residues. The entry retains the CDR3 DNA only, 33 bases that are in frame from base 1. The sequencing input was blood. The clonotype comes from a young woman with Graves' hyperthyroidism. Here the chain combines TRBV12-5 and TRBJ2-1; no D segment can be confidently identified. CDR3 sequence: CASGLGDEQFF. The DNA is TGTGCTAGTGGTTTGGGGGATGAGCAGTTCTTC.